This is a list of T cell receptor beta chains from one sample in a study of OX40 agonist ivuxolimab in advanced cancers. Clones were read by immunoSEQ multiplex PCR, and TCRdb kept only the in-frame ones, dropping some. The sample lists 65,000 to 90,000 clones, roughly four fifths occurring once. Material: CD4+ or CD8+ T cells sorted from blood, obtained in a trial of the OX40 agonist ivuxolimab. The receptors here all came from an adult with an advanced solid tumor such as melanoma, head and neck, liver or kidney cancer. The CDR3 runs from the conserved cysteine through the conserved F or W. D genes are given only for firm matches. Clone size, where shown, is once, few, many, or a class for clones that have expanded.

>NA|TRBV28|TRBJ2-2|once
TGTGCCAGCAGGGGATCCGCCGTTACCGGGGAGCTGTTTTTT
CASRGSAVTGELFF
>NA|TRBV27|TRBJ2-5|NA
TGTGCCAGCAGTCCTTGGGTTGGCGAGCAGACCCAGTACTTC
CASSPWVGEQTQYF
>NA|TRBV5-1|TRBJ2-7|NA
TGCGCCAGCAGCTTGGGCGGTTACGAGCAGTACTTC
CASSLGGYEQYF
>TRBD2|TRBV25-1|TRBJ2-1|NA
TGTGCCAGCTCCCAACCGGGACTAGGTGTCGATGAGCAGTTCTTC
CASSQPGLGVDEQFF
>NA|TRBV7-9|TRBJ2-7|NA
TGTGCCAGCAGCTTCCGACTAGAATGGGTAGACGAGCAGTACTTC
CASSFRLEWVDEQYF
>TRBD2|TRBV7-8|TRBJ2-7|NA
TGTGCCAGCAGCTCCTCTACTGCACTAGCGTATCATGAGCAGTACTTC
CASSSSTALAYHEQYF
>NA|TRBV7-9|TRBJ2-5|NA
TGTGCCAGCAGCTCGCTGGCGGTGGGAGAGACCCAGTACTTC
CASSSLAVGETQYF
>NA|TRBV6-5|TRBJ1-4|NA
TGTGCCAGCAGTTATGGCACAGGGATCCGTGAAAAACTGTTTTTT
CASSYGTGIREKLFF
>TRBD1|TRBV28|TRBJ1-5|NA
TGTGCCAGCAGCAAATCGGGACAGGGCAATCAGCCCCAGCATTTT
CASSKSGQGNQPQHF
>NA|TRBV11-2|TRBJ2-1|NA
TGTGCCAGCAGCTCAACCGGGACAACTGGGGAGCAGTTCTTC
CASSSTGTTGEQFF
>NA|TRBV18|TRBJ2-5|NA
TGTGCCAGCTCGTCTGCGGAGTCCGAGACCCAGTACTTC
CASSSAESETQYF
>TRBD1|TRBV2|TRBJ1-6|NA
TGTGCCAGCGAGGGGGCGAGAAATTCACCCCTCCACTTT
CASEGARNSPLHF
>NA|TRBV28|TRBJ2-7|NA
TGTGCCACCGAGACAAGCTACTACGAGCAGTACTTC
CATETSYYEQYF
>NA|TRBV7-8|TRBJ2-7|NA
TGTGCCAGCAGCTGGGTTCCCGGGGCCGAAAATATGGAGCAGTACTTC
CASSWVPGAENMEQYF
>NA|TRBV4-1|TRBJ1-5|NA
TGCGCCAGCAGCCAAGTCCCAGGGAGGGATCAGCCCCAGCATTTT
CASSQVPGRDQPQHF
>TRBD2|TRBV5-4|TRBJ2-1|NA
TGTGCCAGCAGTGGACTAGCGGGGACCACACCCTTTCACAATGAGCAGTTCTTC
CASSGLAGTTPFHNEQFF
>TRBD2|TRBV7-2|TRBJ2-2|few
TGTGCCAGCAGCTTAGGACTAGCGGGTAACACCGGGGAGCTGTTTTTT
CASSLGLAGNTGELFF
>NA|TRBV4-2|TRBJ2-7|NA
TGTGCCAGCAGCCCCGCTCTGGGCGGCTCCTACGAGCAGTACTTC
CASSPALGGSYEQYF
>NA|TRBV2|TRBJ1-2|NA
TGTGCCAGCAGCGGAGCAAGTGGCTACACCTTC
CASSGASGYTF
>TRBD2|TRBV19|TRBJ2-7|NA
TGTGCCAGTAGTATGGATAGCGGGAGGACCGAGCAGTACTTC
CASSMDSGRTEQYF
>NA|TRBV19|TRBJ2-2|NA
TGTGCCAGTAGTATATCCCCAGGGGGGACACTATACACCGGGGAGCTGTTTTTT
CASSISPGGTLYTGELFF
>NA|TRBV5-6|TRBJ1-2|NA
TGTGCCAGCAGCTTGTTGGGGGAATATGGCTACACCTTC
CASSLLGEYGYTF
>TRBD2|TRBV9|TRBJ2-1|NA
TGTGCCAGCAGCGTAGCCCCGGGTAGCGGGGGGTCAAATGAGCAGTTCTTC
CASSVAPGSGGSNEQFF
>TRBD2|TRBV19|TRBJ2-3|NA
TGTGCCAGTAGTATTGGTCAGCGGGGGTATGCAGATACGCAGTATTTT
CASSIGQRGYADTQYF
>NA|TRBV2|TRBJ1-5|NA
TGTGCCAGCAGCGTATTGGGCTCAGGGACTAGCAATCAGCCCCAGCATTTT
CASSVLGSGTSNQPQHF
>NA|TRBV9|TRBJ2-6|NA
TGTGCCAGCAGCGTAGCCCCGGGGACTGGGGCCAACGTCCTGACTTTC
CASSVAPGTGANVLTF
>TRBD1|TRBV28|TRBJ1-5|NA
TGTGCCAGCAGTACCCAGACAGGGGTCGGTCAGCCCCAGCATTTT
CASSTQTGVGQPQHF
>NA|TRBV28|TRBJ1-2|NA
TGTGCCAGCAGTAGGGGGGCCATTACTAACTATGGCTACACCTTC
CASSRGAITNYGYTF
>TRBD2|TRBV23-1|TRBJ2-1|once
TGCGCCAGCACTCGCTTCCCTAGCGGGGAATACAATGAGCAGTTCTTC
CASTRFPSGEYNEQFF
>NA|TRBV9|TRBJ2-7|NA
TGTGCCAGCAGCGAACAGGGGAGGACTGCCGAGCAGTACTTC
CASSEQGRTAEQYF
>NA|TRBV19|TRBJ2-1|NA
TGTGCCAGTAGTATACTCGGAGGGGACAATGAGCAGTTCTTC
CASSILGGDNEQFF
>NA|TRBV6-6|TRBJ1-2|NA
TGTGCCAGCAGCTCGACAGGAGGTTGGACCTATGGCTACACCTTC
CASSSTGGWTYGYTF
>TRBD2|TRBV4-2|TRBJ2-5|NA
TGTGCCAGCAGCCAACTCGGGGCTAGCGGGAGTCAGACCCAGTACTTC
CASSQLGASGSQTQYF
>NA|TRBV7-6|TRBJ2-5|NA
TGTGCCAGCAGCGCTAGCGCTTTGGAGACCCAGTACTTC
CASSASALETQYF
>NA|TRBV5-1|TRBJ1-2|NA
TGCGCCAGCAGCTTGGTAGCTCTTGGGGACTATGGCTACACCTTC
CASSLVALGDYGYTF
>NA|TRBV9|TRBJ1-3|NA
TGTGCCAGCAGCGTAGACAGGGGAAACACCATATATTTT
CASSVDRGNTIYF
>NA|TRBV11-2|TRBJ2-7|NA
TGTGCCAGCAGCTCTCGCGCGGACGAGCAGTACTTC
CASSSRADEQYF
>TRBD2|TRBV5-1|TRBJ2-1|once
TGCGCCAGCAGCGCGACTAGCGGGAGAAATGAGCAGTTCTTC
CASSATSGRNEQFF
>TRBD1|TRBV6-6|TRBJ2-5|NA
TGTGCCAGCAGCCTCCCTACAGGGGAAGAGACCCAGTACTTC
CASSLPTGEETQYF
>NA|TRBV7-2|TRBJ2-7|once
TGTGCCAGCAGCCGGACAGCGGGCTACGAGCAGTACTTC
CASSRTAGYEQYF
>TRBD2|TRBV5-4|TRBJ2-1|NA
TGTGCCAGCAGCTTGGGAGGGGGGACTAGCGGACTAAATGAGCAGTTCTTC
CASSLGGGTSGLNEQFF
>NA|TRBV28|TRBJ2-6|NA
TGTGCCAGCAGTTTGCCTGGGGGGAGTGGGGCCAACGTCCTGACTTTC
CASSLPGGSGANVLTF
>TRBD1|TRBV25-1|TRBJ1-1|once
TGTGCCAGCAGTGAACCCCCTAGGCAGGGGGTAACTGAAGCTTTCTTT
CASSEPPRQGVTEAFF
>TRBD1|TRBV6-6|TRBJ2-2|NA
TGTGCCAGCACTCAGACAGGGTCCACCGGGGAGCTGTTTTTT
CASTQTGSTGELFF
>NA|TRBV18|TRBJ1-4|NA
TGTGCCAGCTCTCGTTCGCCTAATGAAAAACTGTTTTTT
CASSRSPNEKLFF
>NA|TRBV7-9|TRBJ2-5|NA
TGTGCCAGCAGCCCGCCGTTGGTAGCCCCTGGGGAGACCCAGTACTTC
CASSPPLVAPGETQYF
>TRBD2|TRBV7-9|TRBJ2-1|NA
TGTGCCAGCAGCTCCACAAAGAGACTAGCGGGCTACAATGAGCAGTTCTTC
CASSSTKRLAGYNEQFF
>NA|TRBV27|TRBJ1-1|NA
TGTGCCACCGGGAGGGGCCCTGTGGTGAACACTGAAGCTTTCTTT
CATGRGPVVNTEAFF
>NA|TRBV6-1|TRBJ2-5|NA
TGTGCCAGCAGTACAGGGACCGGAGAGACCCAGTACTTC
CASSTGTGETQYF
>TRBD1|TRBV7-2|TRBJ2-2|NA
TGTGCCAGCAGCTACAACAGGGGGAGAAGGGAGCTGTTTTTT
CASSYNRGRRELFF